The entry that follows covers one T cell receptor (beta chain) sequence. These data come from a study of T cells in Graves' hyperthyroidism and ophthalmopathy. Authors of the study amplified TCR beta CDR3 regions from RNA transcripts. Primed by the HTBI set, a first-round RT-PCR was run on the TCR CDR3. TCRdb used MiXCR to reprocess the multiplex PCR reads, holding one entry per CDR3 protein. The sample contains 500,000 to 650,000 distinct CDR3 sequences, approximately 17% of which appear only once. The sample taken for sequencing was blood. The sequence was collected from a woman under 30 with Graves' ophthalmopathy.

CDR3 loop: CSARENTGAVSSNQPQHF. The CDR3, as DNA: TGCAGTGCTAGAGAGAATACAGGGGCGGTAAGTAGCAATCAGCCCCAGCATTTT. The chain carries TRBV20-1 and TRBJ1-5; 7 bases match TRBD1. This CDR3 contains 18 residues. Germline values: CDR1 DFQATT, CDR2 SNEGSKA (reference sequence). Unmatched junction bases numbered 11, after V lost 0 bases and J lost 0 bases.